This TCR beta chain is drawn from a study of CD8+ T cells in alopecia areata. Study findings and constraints: Scalp samples also contribute reads from the resident alphabeta T cells found in normal skin. Higher clonality was seen in lesional scalp than in normal scalp, especially in alopecia totalis/universalis. Unlike in mice, where it was clearer, TCR sharing across patients was less clear, possibly HLA-related.

Turning to this clone: The antigen remains unidentified.

CDR3 size: 16 residues. Trimming removed 2 bases at V and 2 bases at J, with 14 bases between. The germline V gene has CDR1 SGHRS and CDR2 YFSETQ. A FACSAria was used to sort CD4+ and CD8+ T cells. These cells came from PBMCs. cDNA reverse transcribed from extracted RNA served as the sequencing template. The repertoire was sequenced with immunoSEQ multiplex PCR; TCRdb's copy has only in-frame clones and lacks some. This sample has some 180,000 clones, with approximately 60% found just once. The source material was CD8+ T cells sorted from blood. The receptor was derived from a human donor in good health. The chain combines TRBV5-1 with TRBJ1-5, with D maybe TRBD1 (6 bases). As DNA, the CDR3 is TGCGCCAGCAGCTTTACAGGGCCCTACGGCAATCAGCCCCAGCATTTT. It translates to CASSFTGPYGNQPQHF.